Following are 5 T cell receptor beta chains from one sample sequenced in a study of blood T cells in healthy people across ages. A second PCR of 7 to 11 cycles used a sample-barcoded 5' primer and a J-beta primer mix. TCRdb used MiXCR to reprocess the 5' RACE reads, holding one entry per CDR3 protein. The sample lists roughly 680,000 distinct CDR3 sequences; 45% to 50% were seen once. Sequenced: blood. The source of these receptors is a woman aged 60-75 years in good health.

The count of this clonotype is one. This rearrangement joins TRBV30 to TRBJ2-1; the D is unclear. The CDR3 contains 14 residues. V lost 3 bases and J 2 bases, leaving 11 bases between the germline ends. Germline V gives CDR1 GTSNPN, CDR2 SVGIG (reference sequence). CDR3 in amino acids: CAWRGLSAYNEQFF. CDR3 sequence (DNA): TGTGCCTGGAGAGGCTTGTCCGCCTACAATGAGCAGTTCTTC. The whole variable domain, filled in from reference TRBV30 and TRBJ2-1, reads SQTIHQWPATLVQPVGSPLSLECTVEGTSNPNLYWYRQAAGRGLQLLFYSVGIGQISSEVPQNLSASRPQDRQFILSSKKLLLSDSGFYLCAWRGLSAYNEQFFGPGTRLTVL.

As concerns this clonotype: One end of the junction does not line up with germline, which may come from a read error. The chain uses TRBV27 and TRBJ1-5; D unclear. Looked up from germline, CDR1 is MNHEY and CDR2 is SMNVEV (reference sequence). The CDR3 runs to 16 residues. Written as DNA, the CDR3 is TGTGCCAGCAGTCTATCTACGGGGATTGGCAATCAGCCCCAGCATTTT. Translation: CASSLSTGIGNQPQHF.

CDR3 coding DNA: TGTGCCAGCAGCCGAGCTTGGACAGGGTCGGAGGGCTACACCTTC. It specifies CASSRAWTGSEGYTF. V gene TRBV3-1 combines with J gene TRBJ1-2; 8 nucleotides align to TRBD1. The CDR3 runs to 15 residues. Germline V gene sequence: CDR1 LGHDT, CDR2 YNNKEL (reference sequence). V lost 4 bases, J lost 8 bases, and 12 bases stayed unmatched. Drawing the rest from reference TRBV3-1 and TRBJ1-2, the complete variable domain is DTAVSQTPKYLVTQMGNDKSIKCEQNLGHDTMYWYKQDSKKFLKIMFSYNNKELIINETVPNRFSPKSPDKAHLNLHINSLELGDSAVYFCASSRAWTGSEGYTFGSGTRLTVV.

This chain joins TRBV20-1 and TRBJ2-7, with D maybe TRBD2 (5 bases). The last part of the DNA fits TRBJ2-5 better; the J call may be wrong. The CDR3 length is 12 residues. CDR1 is DFQATT, CDR2 SNEGSKA, per germline (reference sequence). This chain's CDR3 is CSASGKGETQYF. For the CDR3, the DNA is TGCAGTGCTTCCGGGAAGGGCGAGACCCAGTACTTC.

CDR3 loop: CASSLDMVEQYF. The CDR3 bases are TGTGCCAGCAGCCTGGACATGGTCGAGCAGTACTTC. The V and J genes are TRBV7-2 and TRBJ2-5; D is possibly TRBD1 (5 bases). The J call is uncertain, as TRBJ2-7 better fits the DNA end. The CDR3 is 12 amino acids. Germline lookup yields CDR1 SGHTA and CDR2 FQGNSA.